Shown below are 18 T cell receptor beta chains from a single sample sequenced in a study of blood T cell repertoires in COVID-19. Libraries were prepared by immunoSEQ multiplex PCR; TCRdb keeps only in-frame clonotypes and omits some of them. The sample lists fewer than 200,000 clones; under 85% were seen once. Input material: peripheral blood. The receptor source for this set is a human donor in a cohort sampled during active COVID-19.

The CDR3: CASSQVEGVRGEQYF. For the CDR3, the DNA is TGCGCCAGCAGCCAAGTCGAGGGGGTACGGGGTGAGCAGTACTTC. The rearrangement links TRBV4-1 to TRBJ2-7; D is perhaps TRBD1 (6 bases). The V gene lost 1 base and the J gene lost 7 bases, with 17 bases spanning the gap. Germline V lookup: CDR1 MGHRA, CDR2 YSYEKL. This CDR3 comprises 15 residues.

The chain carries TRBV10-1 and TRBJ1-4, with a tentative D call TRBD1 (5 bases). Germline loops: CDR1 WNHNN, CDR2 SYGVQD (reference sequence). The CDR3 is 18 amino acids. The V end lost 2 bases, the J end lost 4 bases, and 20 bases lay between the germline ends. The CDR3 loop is CASSEKHLRRAYNEKLFF. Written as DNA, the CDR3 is TGCGCCAGCAGTGAGAAACACCTTCGCAGGGCTTATAATGAAAAACTGTTTTTT.

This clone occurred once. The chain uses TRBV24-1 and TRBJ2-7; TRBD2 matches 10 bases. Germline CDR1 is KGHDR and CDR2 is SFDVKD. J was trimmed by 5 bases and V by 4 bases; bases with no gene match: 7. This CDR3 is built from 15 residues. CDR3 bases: TGTGCCACCAGTGACCAGCGGGGGGGCGTTGACGAGCAGTACTTC. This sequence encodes CATSDQRGGVDEQYF.

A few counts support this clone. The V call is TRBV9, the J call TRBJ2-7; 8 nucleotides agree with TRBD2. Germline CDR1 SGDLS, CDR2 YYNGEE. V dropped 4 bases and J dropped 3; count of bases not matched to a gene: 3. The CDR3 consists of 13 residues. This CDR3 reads CASSPGRDYEQYF. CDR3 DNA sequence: TGTGCCAGCAGCCCCGGGAGGGACTACGAGCAGTACTTC.

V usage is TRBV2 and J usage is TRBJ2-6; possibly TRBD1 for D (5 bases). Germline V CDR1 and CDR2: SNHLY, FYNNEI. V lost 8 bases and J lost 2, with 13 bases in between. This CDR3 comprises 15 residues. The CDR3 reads CASASVGAGANVLTF. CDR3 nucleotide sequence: TGTGCCAGCGCGTCCGTAGGGGCTGGGGCCAACGTCCTGACTTTC.

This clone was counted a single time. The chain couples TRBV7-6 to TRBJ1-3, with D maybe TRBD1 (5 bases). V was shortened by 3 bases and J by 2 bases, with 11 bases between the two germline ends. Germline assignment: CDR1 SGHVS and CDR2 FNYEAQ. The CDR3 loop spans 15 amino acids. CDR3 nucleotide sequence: TGTGCCAGCAGCTTCGGTCGGGGGGCTGGAAACACCATATATTTT. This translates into CASSFGRGAGNTIYF.

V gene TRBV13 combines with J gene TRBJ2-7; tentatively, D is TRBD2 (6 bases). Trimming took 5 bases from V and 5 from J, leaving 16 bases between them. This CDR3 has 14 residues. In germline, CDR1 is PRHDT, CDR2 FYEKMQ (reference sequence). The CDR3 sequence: CASSTSLARNEQYF. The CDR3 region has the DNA TGTGCCAGCAGCACGAGCCTAGCGCGGAACGAGCAGTACTTC.

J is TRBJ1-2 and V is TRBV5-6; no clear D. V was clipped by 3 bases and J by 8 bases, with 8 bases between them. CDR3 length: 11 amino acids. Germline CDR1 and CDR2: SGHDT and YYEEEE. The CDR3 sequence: CASSSNLGYTF. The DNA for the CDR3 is TGTGCCAGCAGCTCCAACTTGGGCTACACCTTC.

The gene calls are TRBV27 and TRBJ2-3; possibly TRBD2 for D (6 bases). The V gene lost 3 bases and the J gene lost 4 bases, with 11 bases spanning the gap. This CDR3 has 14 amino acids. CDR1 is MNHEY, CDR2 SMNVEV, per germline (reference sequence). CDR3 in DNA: TGTGCCAGCAGTTTCGGCGGCGGGGCAGATACGCAGTATTTT. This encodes CASSFGGGADTQYF.

CDR3 sequence reads: CASKDRHERGNEQFF. The CDR3 region has the DNA TGTGCCAGCAAGGATCGGCACGAAAGAGGCAATGAGCAGTTCTTC. The chain has TRBV6-6 and TRBJ2-1, with D unclear. In germline, CDR1 is MNHNY, CDR2 SVGAGI (reference sequence). Trimming left V 7 bases short and J 6 bases short, with 19 bases between. CDR3 length: 15 residues.

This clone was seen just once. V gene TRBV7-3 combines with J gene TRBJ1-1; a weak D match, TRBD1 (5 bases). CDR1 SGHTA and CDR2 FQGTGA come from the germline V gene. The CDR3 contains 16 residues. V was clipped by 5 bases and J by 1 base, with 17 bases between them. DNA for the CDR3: TGTGCCAGCAGCCCCTCTGGCGGGACGGAGAACACTGAAGCTTTCTTT. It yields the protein CASSPSGGTENTEAFF.

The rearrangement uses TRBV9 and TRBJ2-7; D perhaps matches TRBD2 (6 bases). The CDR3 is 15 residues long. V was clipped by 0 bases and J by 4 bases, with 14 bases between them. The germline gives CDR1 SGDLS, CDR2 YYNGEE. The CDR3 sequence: CASSVAIGEEYEQYF. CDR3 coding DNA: TGTGCCAGCAGCGTAGCGATCGGGGAGGAATACGAGCAGTACTTC.

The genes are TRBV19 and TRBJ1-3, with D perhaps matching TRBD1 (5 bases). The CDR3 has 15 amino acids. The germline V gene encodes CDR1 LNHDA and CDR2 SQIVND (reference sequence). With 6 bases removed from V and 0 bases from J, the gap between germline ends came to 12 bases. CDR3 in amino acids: CASSDDSLSGNTIYF. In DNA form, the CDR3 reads TGTGCCAGTAGCGATGACAGCCTCTCTGGAAACACCATATATTTT.

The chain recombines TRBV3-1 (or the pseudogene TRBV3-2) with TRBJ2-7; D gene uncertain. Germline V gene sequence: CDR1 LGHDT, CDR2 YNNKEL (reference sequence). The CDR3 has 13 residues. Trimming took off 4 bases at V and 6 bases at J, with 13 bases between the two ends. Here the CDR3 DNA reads TGTGCCAGCAGCCGAGGTAGCTTGAGCGAGCAGTACTTC. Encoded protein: CASSRGSLSEQYF.

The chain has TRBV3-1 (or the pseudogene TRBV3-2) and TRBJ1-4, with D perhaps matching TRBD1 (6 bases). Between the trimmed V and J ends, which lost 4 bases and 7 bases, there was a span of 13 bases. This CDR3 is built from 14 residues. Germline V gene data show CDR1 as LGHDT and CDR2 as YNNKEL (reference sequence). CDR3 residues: CASSPDSLGEKLFF. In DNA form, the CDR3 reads TGTGCCAGCAGCCCGGACAGTTTGGGTGAAAAACTGTTTTTT.

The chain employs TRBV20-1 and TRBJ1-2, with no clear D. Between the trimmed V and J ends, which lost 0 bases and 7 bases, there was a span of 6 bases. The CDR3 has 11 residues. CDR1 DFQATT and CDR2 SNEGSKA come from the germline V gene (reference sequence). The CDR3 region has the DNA TGCAGTGCTAGAGATCCCAGTGGCTACACCTTC. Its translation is CSARDPSGYTF.

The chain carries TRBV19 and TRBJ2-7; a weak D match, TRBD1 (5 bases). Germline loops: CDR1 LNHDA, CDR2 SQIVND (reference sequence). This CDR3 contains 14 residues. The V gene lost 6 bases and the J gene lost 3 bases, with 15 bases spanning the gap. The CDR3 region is CASSPRQTDYEQYF. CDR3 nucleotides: TGTGCCAGTAGCCCTAGACAGACGGACTACGAGCAGTACTTC.

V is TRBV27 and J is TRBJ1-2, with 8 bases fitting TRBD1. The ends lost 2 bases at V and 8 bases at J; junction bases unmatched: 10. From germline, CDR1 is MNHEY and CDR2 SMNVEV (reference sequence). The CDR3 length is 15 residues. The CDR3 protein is CASSLRTGSLEGYTF. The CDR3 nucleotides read TGTGCCAGCAGTTTAAGGACAGGGTCGTTGGAGGGCTACACCTTC.